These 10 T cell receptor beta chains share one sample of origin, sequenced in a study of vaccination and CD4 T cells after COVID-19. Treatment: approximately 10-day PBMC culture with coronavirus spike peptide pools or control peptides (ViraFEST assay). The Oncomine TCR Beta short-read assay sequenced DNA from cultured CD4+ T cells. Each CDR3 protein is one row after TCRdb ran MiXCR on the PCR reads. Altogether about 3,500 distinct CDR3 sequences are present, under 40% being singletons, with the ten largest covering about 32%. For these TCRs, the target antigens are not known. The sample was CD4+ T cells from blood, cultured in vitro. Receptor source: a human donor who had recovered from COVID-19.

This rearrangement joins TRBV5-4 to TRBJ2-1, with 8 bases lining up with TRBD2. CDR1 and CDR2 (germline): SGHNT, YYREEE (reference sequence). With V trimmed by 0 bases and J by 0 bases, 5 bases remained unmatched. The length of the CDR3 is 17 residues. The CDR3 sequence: CASSLGTSTDSYNEQFF. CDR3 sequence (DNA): TGTGCCAGCAGCTTGGGGACTAGCACTGACTCCTACAATGAGCAGTTCTTC. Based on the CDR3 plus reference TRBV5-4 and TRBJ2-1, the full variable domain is ETGVTQSPTHLIKTRGQQVTLRCSSQSGHNTVSWYQQALGQGPQFIFQYYREEENGRGNFPPRFSGLQFPNYSSELNVNALELDDSALYLCASSLGTSTDSYNEQFFGPGTRLTVL.

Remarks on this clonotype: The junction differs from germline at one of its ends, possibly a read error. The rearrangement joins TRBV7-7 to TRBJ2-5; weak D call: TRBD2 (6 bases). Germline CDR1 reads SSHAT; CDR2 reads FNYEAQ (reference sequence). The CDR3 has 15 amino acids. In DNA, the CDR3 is TGTGCTAGCAGCCCCGATGCGGGGAGGCAAGAGACCCAGTACTTC. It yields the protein CASSPDAGRQETQYF.

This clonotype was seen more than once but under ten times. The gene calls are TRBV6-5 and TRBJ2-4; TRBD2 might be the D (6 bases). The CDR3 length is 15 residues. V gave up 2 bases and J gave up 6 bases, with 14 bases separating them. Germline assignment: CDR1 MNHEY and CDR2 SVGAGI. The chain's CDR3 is CASSYAGGMTNIQYF. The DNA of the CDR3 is TGTGCCAGCAGTTACGCCGGAGGGATGACAAACATTCAGTACTTC.

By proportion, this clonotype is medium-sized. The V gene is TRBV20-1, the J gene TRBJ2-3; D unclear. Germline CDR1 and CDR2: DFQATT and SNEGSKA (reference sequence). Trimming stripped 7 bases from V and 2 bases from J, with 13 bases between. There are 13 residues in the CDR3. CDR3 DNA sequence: TGCAGTGTTCGTCCGGCAAACACAGATACGCAGTATTTT. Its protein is CSVRPANTDTQYF.

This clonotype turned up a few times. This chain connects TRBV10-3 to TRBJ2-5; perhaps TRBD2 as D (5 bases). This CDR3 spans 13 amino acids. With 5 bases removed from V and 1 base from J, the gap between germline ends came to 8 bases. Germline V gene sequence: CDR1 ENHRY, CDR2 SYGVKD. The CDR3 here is CAISTGVQETQYF. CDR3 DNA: TGTGCCATCAGTACCGGGGTCCAAGAGACCCAGTACTTC.

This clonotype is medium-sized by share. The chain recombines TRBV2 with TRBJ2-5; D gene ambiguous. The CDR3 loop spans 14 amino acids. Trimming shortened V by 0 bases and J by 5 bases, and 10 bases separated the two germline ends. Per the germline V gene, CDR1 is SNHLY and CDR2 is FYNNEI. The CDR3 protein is CASSEAWQVETQYF. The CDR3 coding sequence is TGTGCCAGCAGTGAAGCGTGGCAGGTGGAGACCCAGTACTTC.

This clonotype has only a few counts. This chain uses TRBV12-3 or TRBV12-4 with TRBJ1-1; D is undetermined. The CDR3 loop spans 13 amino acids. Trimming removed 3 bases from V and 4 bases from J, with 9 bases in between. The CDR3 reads CASSLGGSTEAFF. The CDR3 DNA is TGTGCCAGCAGTTTGGGAGGCTCCACTGAAGCTTTCTTT.

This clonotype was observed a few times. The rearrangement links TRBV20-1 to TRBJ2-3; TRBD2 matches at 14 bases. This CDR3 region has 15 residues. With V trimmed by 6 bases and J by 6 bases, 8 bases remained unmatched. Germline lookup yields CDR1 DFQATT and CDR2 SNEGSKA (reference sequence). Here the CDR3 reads CSAPTSGGAADTQYF. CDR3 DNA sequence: TGCAGTGCACCGACTAGCGGGGGGGCGGCGGATACGCAGTATTTT.

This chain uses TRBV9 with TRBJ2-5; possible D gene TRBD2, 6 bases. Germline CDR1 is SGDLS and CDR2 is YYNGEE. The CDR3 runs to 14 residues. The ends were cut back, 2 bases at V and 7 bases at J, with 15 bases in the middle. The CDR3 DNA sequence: TGTGCCAGCAGCGTCCGCACCTTGGGGGGGACCCAGTACTTC. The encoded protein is CASSVRTLGGTQYF.

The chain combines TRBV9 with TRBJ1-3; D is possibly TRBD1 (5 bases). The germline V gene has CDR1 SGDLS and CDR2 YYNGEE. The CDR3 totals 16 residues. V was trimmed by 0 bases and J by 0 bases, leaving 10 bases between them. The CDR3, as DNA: TGTGCCAGCAGCGTAGCTGTGGGGGGCTCTGGAAACACCATATATTTT. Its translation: CASSVAVGGSGNTIYF.